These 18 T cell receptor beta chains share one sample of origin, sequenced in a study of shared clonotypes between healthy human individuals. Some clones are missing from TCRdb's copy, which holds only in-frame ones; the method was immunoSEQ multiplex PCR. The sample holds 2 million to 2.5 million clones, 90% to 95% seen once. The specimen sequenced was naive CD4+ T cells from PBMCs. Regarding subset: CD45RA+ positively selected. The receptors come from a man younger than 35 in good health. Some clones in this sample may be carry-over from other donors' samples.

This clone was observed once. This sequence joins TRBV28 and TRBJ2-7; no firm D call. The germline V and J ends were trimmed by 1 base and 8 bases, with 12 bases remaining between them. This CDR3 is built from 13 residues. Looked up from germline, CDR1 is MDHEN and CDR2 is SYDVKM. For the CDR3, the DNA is TGTGCCAGCAGTTTATTCGCAGGCCCCCAGCAGTACTTC. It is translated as CASSLFAGPQQYF.

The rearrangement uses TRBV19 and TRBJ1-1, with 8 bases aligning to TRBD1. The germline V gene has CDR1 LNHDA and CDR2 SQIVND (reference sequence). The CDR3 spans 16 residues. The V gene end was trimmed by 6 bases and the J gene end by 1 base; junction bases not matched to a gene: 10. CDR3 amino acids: CASSTARTGWNTEAFF. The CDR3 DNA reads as TGTGCCAGTAGCACTGCTCGGACAGGGTGGAACACTGAAGCTTTCTTT. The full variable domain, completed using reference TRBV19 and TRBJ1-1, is DGGITQSPKYLFRKEGQNVTLSCEQNLNHDAMYWYRQDPGQGLRLIYYSQIVNDFQKGDIAEGYSVSREKKESFPLTVTSAQKNPTAFYLCASSTARTGWNTEAFFGQGTRLTVV.

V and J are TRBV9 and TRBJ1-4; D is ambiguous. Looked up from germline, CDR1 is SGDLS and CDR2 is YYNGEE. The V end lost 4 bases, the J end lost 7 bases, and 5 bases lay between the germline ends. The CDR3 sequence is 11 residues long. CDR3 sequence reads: CASSSGEKLFF. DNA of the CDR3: TGTGCCAGCAGCTCCGGTGAAAAACTGTTTTTT.

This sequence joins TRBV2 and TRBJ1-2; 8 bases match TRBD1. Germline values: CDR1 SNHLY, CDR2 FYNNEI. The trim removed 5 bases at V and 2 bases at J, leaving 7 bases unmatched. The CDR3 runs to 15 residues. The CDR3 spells CASSTNRGGNYGYTF. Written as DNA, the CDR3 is TGTGCCAGCAGTACTAACAGGGGGGGGAACTATGGCTACACCTTC. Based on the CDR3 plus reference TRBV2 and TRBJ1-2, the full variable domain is EPEVTQTPSHQVTQMGQEVILRCVPISNHLYFYWYRQILGQKVEFLVSFYNNEISEKSEIFDDQFSVERPDGSNFTLKIRSTKLEDSAMYFCASSTNRGGNYGYTFGSGTRLTVV.

The CDR3 DNA reads TGTGCCAGCAGTGATGGGCTAGCGGGGGCCGGCGAGCAGTTCTTC. Translation gives CASSDGLAGAGEQFF. The V call is TRBV2, the J call TRBJ2-1, with 10 bases that match TRBD2. The V gene end was trimmed by 3 bases and the J gene end by 10 bases; junction bases not matched to a gene: 9. Germline V lookup: CDR1 SNHLY, CDR2 FYNNEI. The CDR3 consists of 15 residues.

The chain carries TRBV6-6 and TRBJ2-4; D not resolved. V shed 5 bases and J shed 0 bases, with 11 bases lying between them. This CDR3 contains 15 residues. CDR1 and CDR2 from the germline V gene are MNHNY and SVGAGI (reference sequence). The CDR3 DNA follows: TGTGCCAGCAGTCTAACGGAGCGAGCCAAAAACATTCAGTACTTC. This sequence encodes CASSLTERAKNIQYF.

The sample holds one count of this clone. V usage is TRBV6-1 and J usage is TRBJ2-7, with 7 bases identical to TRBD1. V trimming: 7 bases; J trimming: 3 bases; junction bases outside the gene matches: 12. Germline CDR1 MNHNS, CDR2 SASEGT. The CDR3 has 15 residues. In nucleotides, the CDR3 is TGTGCCAGCACCGGGGTGGCAGGGGGTTTCTACGAGCAGTACTTC. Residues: CASTGVAGGFYEQYF.

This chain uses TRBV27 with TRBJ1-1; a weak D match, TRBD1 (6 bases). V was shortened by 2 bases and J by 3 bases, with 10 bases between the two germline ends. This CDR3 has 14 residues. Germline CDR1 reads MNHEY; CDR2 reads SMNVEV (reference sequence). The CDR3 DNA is TGTGCCAGCAGTTTAATCCGACAGGACACTGAAGCTTTCTTT. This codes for CASSLIRQDTEAFF.

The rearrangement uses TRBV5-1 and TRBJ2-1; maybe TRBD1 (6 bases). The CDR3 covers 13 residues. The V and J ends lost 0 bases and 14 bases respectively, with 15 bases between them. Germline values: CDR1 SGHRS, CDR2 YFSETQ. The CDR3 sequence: CASSLDLQGREFF. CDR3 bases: TGCGCCAGCAGCTTGGATCTACAGGGAAGGGAGTTCTTC.

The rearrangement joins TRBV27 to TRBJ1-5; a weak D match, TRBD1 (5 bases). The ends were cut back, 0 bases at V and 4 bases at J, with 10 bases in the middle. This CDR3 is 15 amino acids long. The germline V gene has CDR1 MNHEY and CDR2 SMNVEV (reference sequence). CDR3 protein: CASSLSGVTNQPQHF. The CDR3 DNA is TGTGCCAGCAGTTTATCGGGGGTGACAAATCAGCCCCAGCATTTT.

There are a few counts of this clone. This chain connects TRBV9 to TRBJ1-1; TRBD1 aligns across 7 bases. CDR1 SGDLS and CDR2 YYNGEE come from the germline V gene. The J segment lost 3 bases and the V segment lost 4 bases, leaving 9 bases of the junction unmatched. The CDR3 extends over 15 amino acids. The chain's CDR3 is CASSLRTGDYTEAFF. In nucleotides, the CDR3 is TGTGCCAGCAGCCTCAGGACAGGTGACTACACTGAAGCTTTCTTT.

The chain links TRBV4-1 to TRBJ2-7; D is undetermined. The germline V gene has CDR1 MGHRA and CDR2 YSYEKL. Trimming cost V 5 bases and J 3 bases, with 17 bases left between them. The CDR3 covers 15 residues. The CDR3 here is CASSARRDVLYEQYF. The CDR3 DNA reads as TGCGCCAGCAGCGCCAGGAGAGACGTTCTCTACGAGCAGTACTTC.

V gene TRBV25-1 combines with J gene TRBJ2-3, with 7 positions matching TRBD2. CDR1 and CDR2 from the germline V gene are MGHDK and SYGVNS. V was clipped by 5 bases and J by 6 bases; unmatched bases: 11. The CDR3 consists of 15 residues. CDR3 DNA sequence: TGTGCCAGCAGTAGGATGGGCGGGAGTTGGGATACGCAGTATTTT. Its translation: CASSRMGGSWDTQYF.

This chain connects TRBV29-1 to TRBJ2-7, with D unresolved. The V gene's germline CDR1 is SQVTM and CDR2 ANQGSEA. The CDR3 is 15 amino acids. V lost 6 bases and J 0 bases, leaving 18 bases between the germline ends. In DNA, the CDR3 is TGCAGCGTATACGTGGGAATTCACAGCTCCTACGAGCAGTACTTC. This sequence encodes CSVYVGIHSSYEQYF.

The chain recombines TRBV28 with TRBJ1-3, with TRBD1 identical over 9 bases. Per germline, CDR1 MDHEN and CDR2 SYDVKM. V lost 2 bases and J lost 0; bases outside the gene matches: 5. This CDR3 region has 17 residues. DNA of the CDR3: TGTGCCAGCAGTTTACTGACAGGGGGAACCTCTGGAAACACCATATATTTT. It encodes CASSLLTGGTSGNTIYF.

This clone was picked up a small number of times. CDR3 region: CASSLETALTNYGYTF. CDR3 coding DNA: TGTGCCAGCAGCTTGGAGACAGCACTAACTAACTATGGCTACACCTTC. The chain is built from TRBV5-4 and TRBJ1-2, with a tentative D call TRBD1 (5 bases). Germline V CDR1 and CDR2: SGHNT, YYREEE (reference sequence). This CDR3 has 16 residues. V lost 0 bases to trimming and J lost 0 bases, with 12 bases between them.

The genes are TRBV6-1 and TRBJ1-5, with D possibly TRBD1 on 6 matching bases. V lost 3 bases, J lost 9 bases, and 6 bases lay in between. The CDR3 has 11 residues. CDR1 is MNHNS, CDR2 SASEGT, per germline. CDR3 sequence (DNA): TGTGCCAGCAGTGAGACAGGGCCCCAGCATTTT. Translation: CASSETGPQHF.

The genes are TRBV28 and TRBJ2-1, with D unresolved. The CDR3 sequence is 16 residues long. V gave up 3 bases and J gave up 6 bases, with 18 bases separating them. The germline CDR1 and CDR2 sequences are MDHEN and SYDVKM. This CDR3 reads CASSFFGRKLTNEQFF. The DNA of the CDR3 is TGTGCCAGCAGTTTTTTTGGCAGGAAATTAACCAATGAGCAGTTCTTC.